A single sample is the source of the 8 T cell receptor beta chains below, sequenced in a study of cytomegalovirus exposure and HLA in healthy donors. Primers for the PCR totalled 60 Vbeta and 13 Jbeta. TCRdb keeps only in-frame clones here, not all; method: immunoSEQ multiplex PCR. The sample has 140,000 or so clones; approximately 76% are singletons. Sequenced: PBMCs. These receptors were obtained from a man aged 40-55 years in good health and CMV-seronegative.

This chain links TRBV27 with TRBJ2-7, with 7 bases identical to TRBD1. Trimming removed 7 bases from V and 4 bases from J; junction bases left unmatched: 10. CDR3 size: 14 residues. Germline values: CDR1 MNHEY, CDR2 SMNVEV (reference sequence). CDR3 region: CASKSATGWYEQYF. DNA of the CDR3: TGTGCCAGCAAGTCAGCGACAGGGTGGTACGAGCAGTACTTC.

The chain couples TRBV6-4 to TRBJ2-2; TRBD2 is a possible D gene (6 bases). This CDR3 contains 13 residues. Germline lookup yields CDR1 MRHNA and CDR2 SNTAGT. V was clipped by 10 bases and J by 6 bases, with 15 bases between them. CDR3 coding DNA: TGTGCCAAGACTAGAGAGTTTGCCGGGGAGCTGTTTTTT. This codes for CAKTREFAGELFF.

This chain links TRBV9 with TRBJ2-7; 11 bases are shared with TRBD2. Looked up from germline, CDR1 is SGDLS and CDR2 is YYNGEE. There are 16 residues in the CDR3. The V segment lost 2 bases and the J segment 6 bases; nucleotides outside the gene matches: 10. CDR3 bases: TGTGCCAGCAGCGTCACTAGCGGGGGCCCAATTGGCGAGCAGTACTTC. As protein: CASSVTSGGPIGEQYF.

The chain combines TRBV28 with TRBJ2-5; 12 positions match TRBD2. J gave up 3 bases and V 5 bases, and 7 bases lay outside the gene matches. The germline V gene encodes CDR1 MDHEN and CDR2 SYDVKM. The CDR3 covers 16 residues. The CDR3 DNA reads TGTGCCAGCAGTCTGACTAGCGGGAGTTGGGAAGAGACCCAGTACTTC. It is translated as CASSLTSGSWEETQYF.

The DNA of the CDR3 is TGTGCCAGCTCACCCCCCCGGGGGGAAGAAAATGAGCAGTTCTTC. Translated, it gives CASSPPRGEENEQFF. This chain links TRBV18 with TRBJ2-1, with 7 positions matching TRBD2. Germline loops: CDR1 KGHSH, CDR2 LQKENI. The CDR3 spans 15 residues. The J segment lost 7 bases and the V segment lost 3 bases, leaving 9 bases of the junction unmatched.

J is TRBJ2-5 and V is TRBV27; the match to TRBD2 covers 13 bases. Per the germline V gene, CDR1 is MNHEY and CDR2 is SMNVEV (reference sequence). Trimming at V came to 5 bases and at J to 5 bases, leaving 8 bases not matched to a gene. The CDR3 consists of 16 residues. CDR3 nucleotides: TGTGCCAGCAGTCCACACCTGACTAGCGGGGGGGAGACCCAGTACTTC. Its protein is CASSPHLTSGGETQYF.

There are a few counts of this clone. The genes are TRBV18 and TRBJ1-2; a weak D match, TRBD1 (6 bases). Germline CDR1 and CDR2: KGHSH and LQKENI. V lost 3 bases and J lost 5, with 16 bases in between. The CDR3 totals 15 residues. As DNA, the CDR3 is TGTGCCAGCTCACCCAGCGGGGGCGTGAGGTATGGCTACACCTTC. Protein sequence: CASSPSGGVRYGYTF.

Of note for this clone: The sample carries other DNA sequences with the same CDR3. The chain combines TRBV21-1 with TRBJ2-1; the table's D call of TRBD2 was not tested on the DNA. TRBV21-1 constitutes a pseudogene. This CDR3 contains 13 residues. This chain's CDR3 is CASSLWGGNEQFF. The CDR3 nucleotides read TGTGCCAGCAGTCTGTGGGGGGGGAATGAGCAGTTCTTC.